The 23 T cell receptor beta chains listed next were all sequenced from one sample in a study of cytomegalovirus exposure and HLA in healthy donors (dated by TCRdb to about 2017). The library relied on the immunoSEQ multiplex PCR assay. For the multiplex PCR, a mixture combining 60 forward primers for TCR Vbeta segments and 13 reverse primers for TCR Jbeta segments was used. TCRdb holds this immuneACCESS table with in-frame rearrangements only. Some clones are missing; in checked studies, unresolved V genes explain under half, and the rest has no known cause. The sample data list about 190,000 clones, and more than 75% of these were observed just once. The ten biggest clones cover approximately 1.4% of the sample. Material for sequencing was PBMCs. These receptors all stem from a woman aged 45-65 years in good health and CMV-seronegative.

The chain joins TRBV5-1 to TRBJ1-1; 7 bases match TRBD1. CDR3 length: 15 residues. The germline V gene encodes CDR1 SGHRS and CDR2 YFSETQ. With 3 bases clipped from V and 0 bases from J, the junction kept 5 bases outside the gene matches. The CDR3 sequence: CASSSPGQMNTEAFF. DNA of the CDR3: TGCGCCAGCAGCTCCCCGGGACAGATGAACACTGAAGCTTTCTTT.

This CDR3 reads CASSSRDTAFTGANVLTF. The CDR3 DNA reads TGTGCCAGCAGCTCCCGGGACACGGCCTTTACTGGGGCCAACGTCCTGACTTTC. The rearrangement joins TRBV7-2 to TRBJ2-6; a weak D match, TRBD1 (6 bases). The germline V gene has CDR1 SGHTA and CDR2 FQGNSA. V dropped 4 bases and J dropped 2 bases, with 18 bases sitting between them. The CDR3 consists of 18 residues.

The rearrangement uses TRBV7-9 and TRBJ2-3; 11 bases line up with TRBD2. Per germline, CDR1 SEHNR and CDR2 FQNEAQ (reference sequence). The CDR3 loop spans 15 amino acids. Trimming took 11 bases from V and 5 from J; bases not matched to a gene: 12. CDR3 bases: TGTGCCGGGCGACTCCTAGCGGGGGGCCGAGATACGCAGTATTTT. This translates into CAGRLLAGGRDTQYF.

This clone was counted a few times. The chain uses TRBV6-1 and TRBJ2-5; 8 bases line up with TRBD1. Per germline, CDR1 MNHNS and CDR2 SASEGT. J lost 2 bases, V lost 5 bases, and 7 bases had no gene match. The CDR3 runs to 15 residues. In nucleotides, the CDR3 is TGTGCCAGCAGTAACCTTACAGGGGGACAAGAGACCCAGTACTTC. This gives the protein CASSNLTGGQETQYF.

V is TRBV11-2 and J is TRBJ2-1; maybe TRBD2 (7 bases). Per the germline V gene, CDR1 is SGHAT and CDR2 is FQNNGV. The CDR3 loop spans 15 amino acids. Trimming left V 5 bases short and J 7 bases short, with 18 bases between. This CDR3 is CASSPGGGSVNEQFF. As DNA, the CDR3 is TGTGCCAGCAGCCCGGGGGGCGGGAGTGTGAATGAGCAGTTCTTC.

In its sample, this clone was seen once. The J gene is TRBJ2-5, the V gene TRBV29-1; no definite D call. Matching the DNA end better, TRBJ2-7 makes the J call doubtful. Germline lookup yields CDR1 SQVTM and CDR2 ANQGSEA. The CDR3 contains 12 residues. CDR3 in DNA: TGCAGCGTTGTGGGCGTTGCCTACGAGCAGTACTTC. Translation gives CSVVGVAYEQYF.

This clone came up a few times. V is TRBV9 and J is TRBJ2-5; TRBD1 matches 9 bases. Per germline, CDR1 SGDLS and CDR2 YYNGEE. This CDR3 contains 14 residues. Losses at the gene ends were 3 bases for V and 5 bases for J; bases not matched to a gene: 5. CDR3 region: CASSEQGAGETQYF. CDR3 bases: TGTGCCAGCAGCGAACAGGGGGCTGGGGAGACCCAGTACTTC. Supplemented by reference TRBV9 and TRBJ2-5, the full variable domain reads DSGVTQTPKHLITATGQRVTLRCSPRSGDLSVYWYQQSLDQGLQFLIQYYNGEERAKGNILERFSAQQFPDLHSELNLSSLELGDSALYFCASSEQGAGETQYFGPGTRLLVL.

The chain combines TRBV5-4 with TRBJ2-5; D perhaps matches TRBD2 (6 bases). V was trimmed by 2 bases and J by 5 bases, leaving 16 bases between them. Germline V gene sequence: CDR1 SGHNT, CDR2 YYREEE (reference sequence). CDR3 length: 15 residues. CDR3 nucleotide sequence: TGTGCCAGCAGCTTTGGGACTCTTGGGGTTGAGACCCAGTACTTC. Protein product: CASSFGTLGVETQYF.

The rearrangement uses TRBV5-1 and TRBJ1-3; 7 nucleotides line up with TRBD1. The V gene end was trimmed by 6 bases and the J gene end by 1 base; junction bases not matched to a gene: 13. The CDR3 runs to 17 residues. Germline V lookup: CDR1 SGHRS, CDR2 YFSETQ. CDR3 loop: CASTPGVGRGSGNTIYF. CDR3 DNA: TGCGCCAGCACCCCCGGGGTGGGCAGGGGGTCTGGAAACACCATATATTTT. The entire variable domain, with the rest obtained from reference TRBV5-1 and TRBJ1-3, is as follows: KAGVTQTPRYLIKTRGQQVTLSCSPISGHRSVSWYQQTPGQGLQFLFEYFSETQRNKGNFPGRFSGRQFSNSRSEMNVSTLELGDSALYLCASTPGVGRGSGNTIYFGEGSWLTVV.

The V call is TRBV28, the J call TRBJ2-2; the match to TRBD1 covers 9 bases. This CDR3 has 15 amino acids. The V and J ends lost 8 bases and 8 bases, in that order; junction bases with no gene match: 12. Germline CDR1 reads MDHEN; CDR2 reads SYDVKM. Written as DNA, the CDR3 is TGTGCCAGCGGGGGGGACAGGGCGATCCTAGGGGAGCTGTTTTTT. Its translation is CASGGDRAILGELFF.

The rearrangement uses TRBV7-2 and TRBJ2-1; 10 bases are shared with TRBD2. CDR3 length: 15 residues. Germline V gene sequence: CDR1 SGHTA, CDR2 FQGNSA. Trimming cost V 5 bases and J 6 bases; bases outside gene matches: 7. The DNA of the CDR3 is TGTGCCAGCAGCAAAGGACTAGCGGTAGGCAATGAGCAGTTCTTC. Translating it yields CASSKGLAVGNEQFF. Based on the CDR3 plus reference TRBV7-2 and TRBJ2-1, the full variable domain is GAGVSQSPSNKVTEKGKDVELRCDPISGHTALYWYRQSLGQGLEFLIYFQGNSAPDKSGLPSDRFSAERTGGSVSTLTIQRTQQEDSAVYLCASSKGLAVGNEQFFGPGTRLTVL.

V usage is TRBV19 and J usage is TRBJ1-4; 7 positions agree with TRBD1. The trim removed 4 bases at V and 7 bases at J, leaving 6 bases unmatched. CDR1 is LNHDA, CDR2 SQIVND, per germline (reference sequence). This CDR3 is 14 amino acids long. CDR3 DNA sequence: TGTGCCAGTAGTAAACCGGGACAGATTGAAAAACTGTTTTTT. Amino acid sequence: CASSKPGQIEKLFF.

This clone was seen a handful of times. The CDR3 DNA reads TGTGCCAGCAGCTTGGCCGGTGAACCCTCCGGCACTGAAGCTTTCTTT. Translated: CASSLAGEPSGTEAFF. The chain links TRBV5-8 to TRBJ1-1; no clear D. V lost 0 bases, J lost 4 bases, and 16 bases lay in between. This CDR3 region has 16 residues. Germline CDR1 reads SGHTS; CDR2 reads YDEGEE.

This clone was counted between two and nine times. The genes are TRBV5-4 and TRBJ1-1; no definite D call. Germline loops: CDR1 SGHNT, CDR2 YYREEE (reference sequence). V was trimmed by 0 bases and J by 0 bases, leaving 12 bases between them. The CDR3 is 16 amino acids. DNA of the CDR3: TGTGCCAGCAGCTTGGAGTTAGCCAGCGTGAACACTGAAGCTTTCTTT. Its protein product is CASSLELASVNTEAFF.

About this clone itself: The same CDR3 also results from other DNA sequences found in this sample. CDR3 nucleotide sequence: TGCGCCAGCAGCCAAGTTGGGGCGACGGAAAATGAGCAGTTCTTC. This gives the protein CASSQVGATENEQFF. This chain connects TRBV4-3 to TRBJ2-1, with D possibly being TRBD1 (5 bases). The length of the CDR3 is 15 residues. Per germline, CDR1 LGHNA and CDR2 YSLEER. The V end was cut by 1 base, the J end by 7 bases, with 14 bases between.

This chain connects TRBV9 to TRBJ1-6; TRBD1 agrees at 11 bases. V lost 3 bases and J lost 7; bases outside the gene matches: 6. The CDR3 is made up of 16 amino acids. CDR1 is SGDLS and CDR2 is YYNGEE in the germline V gene. The CDR3 nucleotides read TGTGCCAGCAGCGCCGCTGGGACAGGGGGGAATTCACCCCTCCACTTT. This gives the protein CASSAAGTGGNSPLHF. The entire variable domain, with the rest obtained from reference TRBV9 and TRBJ1-6, is as follows: DSGVTQTPKHLITATGQRVTLRCSPRSGDLSVYWYQQSLDQGLQFLIQYYNGEERAKGNILERFSAQQFPDLHSELNLSSLELGDSALYFCASSAAGTGGNSPLHFGNGTRLTVT.

The gene calls are TRBV5-6 and TRBJ1-3; possible D gene TRBD1, 5 bases. This CDR3 comprises 15 residues. In germline, CDR1 is SGHDT, CDR2 YYEEEE. The germline V and J ends were trimmed by 4 bases and 4 bases, with 15 bases remaining between them. For the CDR3, the DNA is TGTGCCAGCAGCCTTTGGGGGGTCCCCGGAAACACCATATATTTT. Amino acids: CASSLWGVPGNTIYF. The full variable domain, its missing parts supplied by reference TRBV5-6 and TRBJ1-3, is DAGVTQSPTHLIKTRGQQVTLRCSPKSGHDTVSWYQQALGQGPQFIFQYYEEEERQRGNFPDRFSGHQFPNYSSELNVNALLLGDSALYLCASSLWGVPGNTIYFGEGSWLTVV.

The V and J genes are TRBV9 and TRBJ1-4; D uncertain. Trimming cost V 0 bases and J 3 bases, with 9 bases left between them. The CDR3 length is 15 residues. The germline gives CDR1 SGDLS, CDR2 YYNGEE. The CDR3 coding sequence is TGTGCCAGCAGCGTAGGAGGCACTTCTAATGAAAAACTGTTTTTT. Residues: CASSVGGTSNEKLFF.

V usage is TRBV11-2 and J usage is TRBJ2-1; TRBD2 agrees at 8 bases. V dropped 4 bases and J dropped 5; count of bases not matched to a gene: 4. The CDR3 length is 14 residues. Germline loops: CDR1 SGHAT, CDR2 FQNNGV. The CDR3 reads CASSSRGANNEQFF. The CDR3 coding sequence is TGTGCCAGCAGCTCGCGGGGGGCAAACAATGAGCAGTTCTTC.

The chain combines TRBV6-6 with TRBJ2-7; tentatively, D is TRBD1 (6 bases). V dropped 5 bases and J dropped 2 bases, with 10 bases sitting between them. This CDR3 spans 13 amino acids. Germline loops: CDR1 MNHNY, CDR2 SVGAGI (reference sequence). The DNA of the CDR3 is TGTGCCAGCAGTCCCGGGACACCCTACGAGCAGTACTTC. Translating gives CASSPGTPYEQYF.

The rearrangement links TRBV2 to TRBJ1-6; unclear D gene. This CDR3 contains 14 residues. The germline V gene has CDR1 SNHLY and CDR2 FYNNEI. With 3 bases removed from V and 14 bases from J, the gap between germline ends came to 17 bases. CDR3 nucleotides: TGTGCCAGCAGTGACCCCGTGGGGAGGCGATCCCTCCACTTT. Its protein product is CASSDPVGRRSLHF.

This chain joins TRBV7-8 and TRBJ2-5, with a tentative D call TRBD2 (5 bases). The germline CDR1 and CDR2 sequences are SGHVS and FQNEAQ. CDR3 length: 17 amino acids. Trimming pared 2 bases from V and 5 bases from J, leaving 21 bases between. The CDR3 region has the DNA TGTGCCAGCAGCTTATCACCGAGTCCGTACCCGGGGGAGACCCAGTACTTC. This encodes CASSLSPSPYPGETQYF. The whole variable domain, remainder taken from reference TRBV7-8 and TRBJ2-5, is GAGVSQSPRYKVAKRGQDVALRCDPISGHVSLFWYQQALGQGPEFLTYFQNEAQLDKSGLPSDRFFAERPEGSVSTLKIQRTQQEDSAVYLCASSLSPSPYPGETQYFGPGTRLLVL.

The J gene is TRBJ2-1, the V gene TRBV7-3, with 8 bases fitting TRBD1. Germline loops: CDR1 SGHTA, CDR2 FQGTGA. The CDR3 loop spans 16 amino acids. The J segment lost 3 bases and the V segment lost 5 bases, leaving 9 bases of the junction unmatched. CDR3 sequence (DNA): TGTGCCAGCAGCGCGACCGGGACAGGCCTCTACAATGAGCAGTTCTTC. Encoded protein: CASSATGTGLYNEQFF.